Below are 13 T cell receptor beta chains sequenced from a single sample in a study of blood T cells in healthy people across ages (dated by TCRdb to the mid-2010s). Libraries were built with 5' RACE. TCRdb shows the sequencer as Illumina HiSeq 2500. A second PCR of 7 to 11 cycles was run with a J-beta primer mix and a sample-barcoded 5' primer. TCRdb's own reprocessing of the public reads used fastp at Q25 and MiXCR and kept productive beta chains. CDR3 protein sequences are deduplicated, and each keeps its most common genes and DNA. Across this sample there are hundreds of thousands of distinct CDR3 sequences, with roughly 50% seen only once. The biggest ten clones account for approximately 23% of the sample. The material sequenced was blood. The receptor source for this set is a man aged 25-40 years in good health.

This chain uses TRBV5-1 with TRBJ1-2, with TRBD1 matching over 9 bases. Germline assignment: CDR1 SGHRS and CDR2 YFSETQ. The CDR3 contains 14 residues. Trimming cost V 6 bases and J 5 bases; bases outside gene matches: 8. CDR3 sequence: CASTEGTGPYGYTF. CDR3 in DNA: TGCGCCAGCACGGAGGGGACAGGGCCATATGGCTACACCTTC. Combining the CDR3 with reference TRBV5-1 and TRBJ1-2 gives the whole variable domain KAGVTQTPRYLIKTRGQQVTLSCSPISGHRSVSWYQQTPGQGLQFLFEYFSETQRNKGNFPGRFSGRQFSNSRSEMNVSTLELGDSALYLCASTEGTGPYGYTFGSGTRLTVV.

The J gene is TRBJ2-7, the V gene TRBV4-2, with D perhaps TRBD2 (6 bases). Trimming shortened V by 1 base and J by 4 bases, and 11 bases separated the two germline ends. Germline V lookup: CDR1 LGHNA, CDR2 YNFKEQ. The CDR3 consists of 14 residues. As DNA, the CDR3 is TGTGCCAGCAGCCAAGCGGGAGAGATTTACGAGCAGTACTTC. Protein sequence: CASSQAGEIYEQYF.

V gene TRBV6-1 combines with J gene TRBJ1-5, with 7 bases matching TRBD1. CDR3 size: 16 residues. CDR1 and CDR2 (germline): MNHNS, SASEGT. With 4 bases clipped from V and 6 bases from J, the junction kept 12 bases outside the gene matches. CDR3 nucleotides: TGTGCCAGCAGTGGAAGAGTACAGGGGTTGGTTCAGCCCCAGCATTTT. This codes for CASSGRVQGLVQPQHF.

V usage is TRBV3-1 and J usage is TRBJ1-6; the match to TRBD1 covers 7 bases. The CDR3 totals 14 residues. Germline V CDR1 and CDR2: LGHDT, YNNKEL (reference sequence). Losses at the gene ends were 4 bases for V and 7 bases for J; bases not matched to a gene: 4. DNA of the CDR3: TGTGCCAGCAGCCTGGACAGGTCCAATTCACCCCTCCACTTT. It codes for CASSLDRSNSPLHF.

The table lists this clonotype with a few counts. The chain uses TRBV7-2 and TRBJ2-7, with 9 bases matching TRBD1. J was trimmed by 2 bases and V by 4 bases; bases with no gene match: 9. The CDR3 has 16 residues. CDR1 is SGHTA and CDR2 is FQGNSA in the germline V gene. CDR3 protein: CASSSLTGTGTYEQYF. CDR3 in DNA: TGTGCCAGCAGCTCCCTAACCGGGACAGGGACCTACGAGCAGTACTTC.

V and J are TRBV7-2 and TRBJ2-5; D is ambiguous. Trimming took 6 bases from V and 5 from J, leaving 13 bases between them. Germline CDR1 reads SGHTA; CDR2 reads FQGNSA. The CDR3 has 13 amino acids. The CDR3 region is CASRTVGLETQYF. CDR3 in DNA: TGTGCCAGCAGAACCGTGGGTCTGGAGACCCAGTACTTC.

The V call is TRBV12-3 or TRBV12-4, the J call TRBJ2-1; TRBD1 agrees at 8 bases. Losses at the gene ends were 6 bases for V and 7 bases for J; bases not matched to a gene: 14. The CDR3 runs to 16 residues. CDR3 nucleotides: TGTGCCAGCAGCCTAATCCTCGGACAGGGATTTAATGAGCAGTTCTTC. This encodes CASSLILGQGFNEQFF.

V and J are TRBV9 and TRBJ2-5, with a weak D call TRBD2 (7 bases). Germline lookup yields CDR1 SGDLS and CDR2 YYNGEE. V lost 0 bases and J lost 0, with 12 bases in between. This CDR3 region has 16 residues. CDR3 residues: CASSVGGGPYQETQYF. In DNA form, the CDR3 reads TGTGCCAGCAGCGTAGGGGGGGGCCCCTACCAAGAGACCCAGTACTTC.

The chain has TRBV7-2 and TRBJ2-4, with TRBD2 identical over 11 bases. The CDR3 contains 15 residues. Unmatched junction bases numbered 8, after V lost 5 bases and J lost 8 bases. Germline CDR1 SGHTA, CDR2 FQGNSA. The chain's CDR3 is CASSTTSGEAYIQYF. The DNA of the CDR3 is TGTGCCAGCAGCACGACTAGCGGGGAGGCCTACATTCAGTACTTC.

V usage is TRBV3-1 and J usage is TRBJ2-1, with D possibly called TRBD1 or TRBD2 (5 bases each). This CDR3 is 12 amino acids long. The germline V and J ends were trimmed by 2 bases and 10 bases, with 9 bases remaining between them. Germline V lookup: CDR1 LGHDT, CDR2 YNNKEL (reference sequence). The CDR3 loop is CASSQSRGEQFF. In nucleotides, the CDR3 is TGTGCCAGCAGCCAATCGAGGGGCGAGCAGTTCTTC.

This CDR3 is CASSLDSWGSGGAWSNEQFF. In nucleotides, the CDR3 is TGTGCCAGCAGCTTAGATTCTTGGGGGAGCGGGGGGGCCTGGAGCAATGAGCAGTTCTTC. J is TRBJ2-1 and V is TRBV11-2; TRBD2 aligns across 10 bases. CDR1 SGHAT and CDR2 FQNNGV come from the germline V gene. This CDR3 has 20 amino acids. V shed 0 bases, J shed 6 bases, and the junction held 17 bases outside the gene matches.

The chain couples TRBV4-2 to TRBJ2-3; TRBD2 matches 13 bases. Germline V gives CDR1 LGHNA, CDR2 YNFKEQ. CDR3 size: 18 residues. The trim removed 4 bases at V and 1 base at J, leaving 8 bases unmatched. The CDR3 loop is CASSPGLAGASRTDTQYF. CDR3 nucleotide sequence: TGTGCCAGCAGCCCAGGACTAGCGGGGGCCTCACGCACAGATACGCAGTATTTT.

This clonotype was observed a few times. The chain joins TRBV28 to TRBJ2-4; D is ambiguous. V lost 5 bases and J 2 bases, leaving 16 bases between the germline ends. Germline assignment: CDR1 MDHEN and CDR2 SYDVKM. The CDR3 covers 16 residues. The CDR3, as DNA: TGTGCCAGCAGTAGCTCCGGGTCGGGTCCCAAAAACATTCAGTACTTC. Encoded protein: CASSSSGSGPKNIQYF.